This T cell receptor (beta chain) appears in the sequencing data of a study of blood T cells in healthy people across ages (dated by TCRdb to about 2015). At the level of the whole study: In model experiments, roughly one uniquely barcoded TCR beta cDNA molecule per two T cells was captured by template switching. Using deep sequencing normalized with unique cDNA molecular identifiers, the study measured how TCR beta repertoire diversity changes with age. The donors were divided into four age groups: young (average approximately 17 years), middle-aged (almost 40), aged (around 67) and long-lived (around 87). To avoid experimental bias, donors of different ages were randomly spread across the sequencing lanes. Using the same blood draw, the study looked at two additional independent replicas of 1 million unique cDNA reads for two donors, one aged 18 to 30 and the other aged 80 or older.

Donors were a few dozen systemically healthy Caucasian individuals from Russia aged roughly 6 to 90 years. Approximately 9.7 milliliters of peripheral blood were drawn from each donor into EDTA-treated Vacutainer tubes. PBMCs were isolated by Ficoll-Paque density-gradient centrifugation, with at least 6 million obtained per sample. Total RNA, at least 5 micrograms per sample, was extracted from PBMCs with Trizol reagent. The percentages of naive CD45RAhigh/CD27high T cells were determined by flow cytometry on a PBMC aliquot from every donor. The full study reports these points: Conclusive comparison of naive and antigen-experienced compartments was prevented by the profiling of bulk unsorted PBMCs. Total diversity estimates from one million sequenced T cells were considered lower bounds and underestimates. As age increased, observed TCR beta diversity per million T cells dropped in a roughly linear way, and a significant reduction was already evident by age roughly 36. Compared with the aged group, the long-lived group had more naive CD4+ T cells, fewer expanded clones and increased TCR diversity, suggesting age selection. The percentage of naive T cells measured by flow cytometry correlated strongly with observed TCR beta diversity. Because donor CMV infection status was unknown, age-related changes in expanded clonotypes were potentially confounded.

The method was 5' RACE. TCRdb lists the instrument as Illumina HiSeq 2500. A second about 6 to 11 cycle PCR used a sample-barcoded 5' primer and a J-beta primer mix. Each TCR beta cDNA molecule received a unique molecular identifier from a template-switch 5' adaptor carrying 12 random nucleotides. Each sample yielded at least 2.5 million CDR3-containing paired-end reads. First-strand cDNA synthesis was performed from all RNA using the Mint cDNA synthesis kit, with priming by a TRBC-specific oligonucleotide. Following uracil-DNA glycosylase treatment, a first 18-cycle PCR with universal primers M1SS and BC2_uni_R was performed on all cDNA. From the authors' description of their analysis: For normalization, 1 million high-quality reads, each with a distinct molecular identifier, were randomly selected from each sample. Reads with shared molecular identifiers were discarded instead of being binned into consensus sequences. MiTCR, run with a Q25 quality threshold and the strictest error-elimination algorithm, handled CDR3 identification, clonotype clustering and error correction. A nonparametric unseen species model using Euler transformation provided a lower-bound estimate of total TCR beta diversity. TCRdb reprocessed the public reads (quality trimming at Q25 with fastp, clone calling with MiXCR) and kept in-frame beta chains. Each CDR3 protein gets just one entry, which takes the most common genes and DNA from the rows behind it. The V and J calls and clone size come from TCRdb's table, not from the authors' own analysis. This sample has some 1,500,000 distinct CDR3 sequences in its table, and about 45% of those were observed once. The top ten hold under 5% of the sample.

This clonotype was detected many times. It lacks a known antigen. The sample holds no much larger clone one base away, and base qualities are not on file. V has 4 bases trimmed and J has 1 base trimmed; junction bases matching no gene number 3. From its cysteine to its phenylalanine, the CDR3 spans 13 amino acids. The sequence is cut down to CDR3 DNA, 39 bases in frame from base 1. The germline V gene specifies SQVTM as CDR1 and ANQGSEA as CDR2. This receptor was taken from a woman aged 18-35 years in good health. Sequenced material: blood. Rearrangement joined TRBV29-1 to TRBJ2-7; 8 central bases correspond to TRBD1. DNA sequence: TGCAGCGTTGGGCGACAGGGGTCCTACGAGCAGTACTTC. This gives the protein CSVGRQGSYEQYF.